This TCR beta chain is from a study of siplizumab effects on memory and regulatory T cells. CDR1 is SGHRS, CDR2 YFSETQ, per germline. Trimming shortened V by 3 bases and J by 4 bases, and 7 bases separated the two germline ends. This CDR3 comprises 12 residues. The data were produced by immunoSEQ multiplex PCR, yet TCRdb's version contains in-frame clones alone and is incomplete. This sample yields more than 60,000 clones, of which 90% to 97% are seen a single time; about 0.091% belongs to the top ten. V gene TRBV5-1 combines with J gene TRBJ1-2; D call uncertain. Sequencing was performed on naive CD8+ T cells sorted from blood. The TCR originated in a human donor in good health. CDR3 sequence (DNA): TGCGCCAGCAGCTCGGACGGCTATGGCTACACCTTC. Translated: CASSSDGYGYTF. The entire variable domain, with the rest obtained from reference TRBV5-1 and TRBJ1-2, is as follows: KAGVTQTPRYLIKTRGQQVTLSCSPISGHRSVSWYQQTPGQGLQFLFEYFSETQRNKGNFPGRFSGRQFSNSRSEMNVSTLELGDSALYLCASSSDGYGYTFGSGTRLTVV.